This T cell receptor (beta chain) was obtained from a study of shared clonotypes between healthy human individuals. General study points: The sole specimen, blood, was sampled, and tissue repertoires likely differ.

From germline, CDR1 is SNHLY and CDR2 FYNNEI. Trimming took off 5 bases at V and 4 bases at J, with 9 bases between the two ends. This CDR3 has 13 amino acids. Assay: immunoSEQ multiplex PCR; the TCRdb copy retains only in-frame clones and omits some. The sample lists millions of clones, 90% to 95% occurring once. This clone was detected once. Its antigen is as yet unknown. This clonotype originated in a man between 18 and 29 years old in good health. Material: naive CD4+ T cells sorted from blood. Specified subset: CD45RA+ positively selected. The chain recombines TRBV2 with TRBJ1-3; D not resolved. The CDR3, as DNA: TGTGCCAGCAGTTTTGCTGGCGGAAACACCATATATTTT. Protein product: CASSFAGGNTIYF.